Below are 30 T cell receptor beta chains sequenced from a single sample in a study of cytomegalovirus exposure and HLA in healthy donors. Amplification used 60 Vbeta primers and 13 Jbeta primers. Profiling relied on immunoSEQ multiplex PCR, and the TCRdb table lists in-frame clones only, not all of them. The table records about 280,000 clones, roughly 89% of them present only once. Sequencing was done on a sample of PBMCs. The receptor set was obtained from a woman younger than 30 in good health and CMV-seronegative.

This chain joins TRBV6-6 and TRBJ1-2; TRBD1 agrees at 8 bases. CDR1 and CDR2 from the germline V gene are MNHNY and SVGAGI (reference sequence). This CDR3 has 15 amino acids. The J segment lost 6 bases and the V segment lost 4 bases, leaving 10 bases of the junction unmatched. CDR3 bases: TGTGCCAGCAGTTGGACGCCTACAGGGGGGAATGGCTACACCTTC. This translates into CASSWTPTGGNGYTF.

Only one count was recorded for this clone. Other nucleotide sequences from this sample produce the same CDR3. This sequence joins TRBV4-1 and TRBJ2-5; 9 bases are a match to TRBD2. This CDR3 has 15 amino acids. The germline V gene has CDR1 MGHRA and CDR2 YSYEKL. V shed 2 bases, J shed 2 bases, and the junction held 3 bases outside the gene matches. CDR3 DNA sequence: TGCGCCAGCAGCCAACTAGCGGGGATTCAAGAGACCCAGTACTTC. This gives the protein CASSQLAGIQETQYF.

The chain carries TRBV27 and TRBJ1-1; D is possibly TRBD1 (5 bases). CDR1 is MNHEY, CDR2 SMNVEV, per germline (reference sequence). This CDR3 contains 13 residues. V was cut by 4 bases and J by 4 bases, with 10 bases left in between. CDR3 DNA sequence: TGTGCCAGCAGTTCAGGGCCGGGCACTGAAGCTTTCTTT. Translation: CASSSGPGTEAFF.

The V and J genes are TRBV7-9 and TRBJ1-2, with unresolved D. Trimming removed 0 bases at V and 7 bases at J, with 3 bases between. The CDR3 runs 11 residues. Germline V gives CDR1 SEHNR, CDR2 FQNEAQ (reference sequence). The CDR3 DNA follows: TGTGCCAGCAGCTTAGCCGGTGGCTACACCTTC. Residues: CASSLAGGYTF.

The CDR3 bases are TGTGCCAGCAGCGGGCTGTCCTCAATGGAGGAGAACTATGGCTACACCTTC. Its translation: CASSGLSSMEENYGYTF. This chain links TRBV9 with TRBJ1-2; D is unresolved. Germline loops: CDR1 SGDLS, CDR2 YYNGEE. This CDR3 is built from 17 residues. V was cut by 3 bases and J by 2 bases, with 20 bases left in between.

CDR3: CASSQVQMNTEAFF. CDR3 bases: TGCGCCAGCAGCCAAGTGCAGATGAACACTGAAGCTTTCTTT. This chain uses TRBV4-1 with TRBJ1-1; D is undetermined. Germline V lookup: CDR1 MGHRA, CDR2 YSYEKL. CDR3 length: 14 amino acids. With 1 base removed from V and 0 bases from J, the gap between germline ends came to 6 bases.

The chain joins TRBV4-1 to TRBJ1-2, with 8 bases aligning to TRBD1. The CDR3 is 13 residues long. The V gene end was trimmed by 6 bases and the J gene end by 3 bases; junction bases not matched to a gene: 3. Germline V gene data show CDR1 as MGHRA and CDR2 as YSYEKL. CDR3 DNA: TGCGCCAGCAGTTCAGGGGGCGACTATGGCTACACCTTC. This gives the protein CASSSGGDYGYTF.

This chain links TRBV6-1 with TRBJ2-7, with D maybe TRBD1 (5 bases). The ends were cut back, 3 bases at V and 2 bases at J, with 14 bases in the middle. CDR1 and CDR2 from the germline V gene are MNHNS and SASEGT. The CDR3 sequence is 15 residues long. The CDR3 spells CASSDWSGSPYEQYF. CDR3 DNA: TGTGCCAGCAGTGATTGGTCAGGGTCCCCCTACGAGCAGTACTTC.

The chain has TRBV5-1 and TRBJ2-5; 10 positions agree with TRBD1. V trimming: 3 bases; J trimming: 5 bases; junction bases outside the gene matches: 10. Germline V gene lookup returns CDR1 SGHRS and CDR2 YFSETQ. This CDR3 contains 16 residues. The CDR3 spells CASSSYRQGARETQYF. As DNA, the CDR3 is TGCGCCAGCAGCTCGTACCGACAGGGGGCTAGGGAGACCCAGTACTTC.

This clone was observed a single time. V and J are TRBV5-4 and TRBJ2-4, with 11 bases that match TRBD1. This CDR3 region has 15 residues. The junction had 13 bases not matched to a gene; V was cut back by 6 bases and J by 11 bases. CDR1 and CDR2 (germline): SGHNT, YYREEE (reference sequence). The CDR3 nucleotides are TGTGCCAGCACCACATTGGACAGGGGGCTTACGGTTCAGTACTTC. Its protein is CASTTLDRGLTVQYF.

A single count supports this clone. The chain links TRBV7-8 to TRBJ1-6; possibly TRBD1 for D (5 bases). The CDR3 spans 14 residues. Per the germline V gene, CDR1 is SGHVS and CDR2 is FQNEAQ. Deletions cut 0 bases from V and 10 bases from J, with 10 bases between. The chain's CDR3 is CASSLADSNSPLHF. CDR3 coding DNA: TGTGCCAGCAGCTTAGCAGACAGTAACTCACCCCTCCACTTT.

The gene calls are TRBV19 and TRBJ1-2; D remains unclear. The CDR3 covers 15 residues. CDR1 LNHDA and CDR2 SQIVND come from the germline V gene (reference sequence). Trimming pared 5 bases from V and 7 bases from J, leaving 20 bases between. The CDR3 DNA is TGTGCCAGTAGTTTGATGGGCCCCTTTGAGACTGGCTACACCTTC. Amino acids: CASSLMGPFETGYTF.

This clone was observed a single time. The rearrangement joins TRBV7-9 to TRBJ2-5, with 7 bases identical to TRBD1. The J call is uncertain, as TRBJ2-7 better fits the DNA end. The CDR3 contains 13 residues. In germline, CDR1 is SEHNR, CDR2 FQNEAQ (reference sequence). CDR3: CASSLTTGYEQYF. Here the CDR3 DNA reads TGTGCCAGCAGCTTAACGACAGGGTACGAGCAGTACTTC.

The chain combines TRBV19 with TRBJ2-1; possibly TRBD1 for D (6 bases). Per the germline V gene, CDR1 is LNHDA and CDR2 is SQIVND (reference sequence). V lost 0 bases, J lost 1 base, and 7 bases lay in between. This CDR3 contains 15 residues. As DNA, the CDR3 is TGTGCCAGTAGTATAGACAGGGGTTCCTACAATGAGCAGTTCTTC. Its protein is CASSIDRGSYNEQFF.

The chain couples TRBV11-3 to TRBJ1-1; D is possibly TRBD1 (6 bases). Trimming left V 5 bases short and J 3 bases short, with 16 bases between. CDR3 size: 15 residues. Germline CDR1 and CDR2: SGHNT and YENEEA. The CDR3 coding sequence is TGTGCCAGCAGCCACACCGGGACAAGTGACACTGAAGCTTTCTTT. This gives the protein CASSHTGTSDTEAFF.

This chain joins TRBV29-1 and TRBJ2-7, with 8 bases identical to TRBD1. CDR1 and CDR2 from the germline V gene are SQVTM and ANQGSEA. This CDR3 has 16 amino acids. With 0 bases clipped from V and 0 bases from J, the junction kept 7 bases outside the gene matches. DNA for the CDR3: TGCAGCGTTGAAGATCTGGAGGGACAGGACTCCTACGAGCAGTACTTC. Translating gives CSVEDLEGQDSYEQYF.

Concerning this clone: Other DNA variants within this sample encode the same CDR3. The chain carries TRBV11-2 and TRBJ2-7; D gene uncertain. V was clipped by 1 base and J by 4 bases, with 5 bases between them. Looked up from germline, CDR1 is SGHAT and CDR2 is FQNNGV. This CDR3 is built from 12 residues. DNA for the CDR3: TGTGCCAGCAGCTTAGTTTCGTACGAGCAGTACTTC. Amino acid sequence: CASSLVSYEQYF.

V usage is TRBV2 and J usage is TRBJ2-7; unclear D gene. The germline V gene has CDR1 SNHLY and CDR2 FYNNEI. The CDR3 spans 13 residues. V was trimmed by 4 bases and J by 5 bases, leaving 12 bases between them. CDR3 DNA sequence: TGTGCCAGCAGTGGTCCTCCTCCTAACGAGCAGTACTTC. It encodes CASSGPPPNEQYF.

The chain uses TRBV4-1 and TRBJ1-4; D gene unclear. This CDR3 comprises 18 residues. CDR1 MGHRA and CDR2 YSYEKL come from the germline V gene. V lost 5 bases and J lost 8, with 27 bases in between. In nucleotides, the CDR3 is TGCGCCAGCAGCTTAAGAAGCCCCCGGTCGGAGGGTGGAGAAAAACTGTTTTTT. Protein product: CASSLRSPRSEGGEKLFF.

The genes are TRBV5-1 and TRBJ2-3; TRBD1 matches at 9 bases. The CDR3 spans 15 residues. Germline V gives CDR1 SGHRS, CDR2 YFSETQ. The J segment lost 6 bases and the V segment lost 1 base, leaving 6 bases of the junction unmatched. DNA of the CDR3: TGCGCCAGCAGCTTGTGGGACAGGGTTTTGGATACGCAGTATTTT. Translated, it gives CASSLWDRVLDTQYF.

V usage is TRBV6-5 and J usage is TRBJ2-1, with 7 bases identical to TRBD2. The CDR3 contains 14 residues. V lost 6 bases, J lost 5 bases, and 7 bases stayed unmatched. Germline-derived CDR1 and CDR2 are MNHEY and SVGAGI. The CDR3 DNA sequence: TGTGCCAGCAGGTGGGGGGGGTCGGACAATGAGCAGTTCTTC. This codes for CASRWGGSDNEQFF.

The V and J genes are TRBV4-2 and TRBJ2-1; 16 nucleotides match TRBD2. J lost 10 bases, V lost 1 base, and 4 bases had no gene match. Germline V gene data show CDR1 as LGHNA and CDR2 as YNFKEQ. The CDR3 totals 16 residues. The CDR3 DNA follows: TGTGCCAGCAGCCAAGTAGGGACTAGCGGGGGGGCCGAGCAGTTCTTC. The encoded protein is CASSQVGTSGGAEQFF.

The gene calls are TRBV7-2 and TRBJ1-2; tentative D call: TRBD1 (5 bases). Germline V gene sequence: CDR1 SGHTA, CDR2 FQGNSA. Trimming left V 5 bases short and J 5 bases short, with 21 bases between. The CDR3 length is 16 residues. CDR3 protein: CASSPLGGGYSYGYTF. The CDR3 coding sequence is TGTGCCAGCAGCCCCCTCGGGGGAGGGTATTCATATGGCTACACCTTC.

The chain couples TRBV4-1 to TRBJ1-3; possibly TRBD1 for D (6 bases). Germline loops: CDR1 MGHRA, CDR2 YSYEKL. The CDR3 contains 16 residues. The V end lost 4 bases, the J end lost 0 bases, and 13 bases lay between the germline ends. The CDR3 nucleotides read TGCGCCAGCAGCCTCCGGGACACTACCTCTGGAAACACCATATATTTT. This gives the protein CASSLRDTTSGNTIYF.

This chain links TRBV19 with TRBJ1-2; 7 nucleotides align to TRBD1. V lost 6 bases, J lost 1 base, and 11 bases stayed unmatched. The CDR3 extends over 16 amino acids. Germline CDR1 LNHDA, CDR2 SQIVND (reference sequence). The DNA for the CDR3 is TGTGCCAGTAGCCTCGATCGAGACAGGGTTAACTATGGCTACACCTTC. Translating gives CASSLDRDRVNYGYTF.

Written as DNA, the CDR3 is TGTGCCAGCAGCGTAGGACTCGACGGCTACACCTTC. It codes for CASSVGLDGYTF. The chain combines TRBV9 with TRBJ1-2; no reliable D call. V dropped 0 bases and J dropped 8 bases, with 8 bases sitting between them. The CDR3 length is 12 residues. Germline CDR1 SGDLS, CDR2 YYNGEE.

The V gene is TRBV19, the J gene TRBJ2-5, with 9 bases matching TRBD1. CDR1 and CDR2 (germline): LNHDA, SQIVND (reference sequence). V lost 1 base to trimming and J lost 1 base; unmatched junction nucleotides: 4. This CDR3 is 16 amino acids long. CDR3 protein: CASSIGTGVRQETQYF. CDR3 nucleotides: TGTGCCAGTAGTATAGGGACAGGGGTCCGCCAAGAGACCCAGTACTTC.

The chain uses TRBV27 and TRBJ2-7; 7 bases align to TRBD2. The ends lost 7 bases at V and 9 bases at J; junction bases unmatched: 15. This CDR3 contains 14 residues. Germline V CDR1 and CDR2: MNHEY, SMNVEV (reference sequence). Here the CDR3 DNA reads TGTGCCAGCACCTTGTCAGCGGGGAGCTTTCGGCAGTACTTC. Its translation is CASTLSAGSFRQYF.

The chain recombines TRBV30 with TRBJ2-7, with TRBD1 matching over 9 bases. Germline V gene data show CDR1 as GTSNPN and CDR2 as SVGIG (reference sequence). The CDR3 is 15 amino acids. V lost 7 bases, J lost 6 bases, and 16 bases stayed unmatched. CDR3 in DNA: TGTGCCTCGGTGGGAGACAGGGGGGTCTCGGGCGAGCAGTACTTC. It specifies CASVGDRGVSGEQYF.

The chain has TRBV15 and TRBJ2-5; possibly TRBD2 for D (5 bases). TRBJ2-7 explains the end of the DNA better; the J call may be wrong. This CDR3 has 16 amino acids. The germline V gene has CDR1 LNHNV and CDR2 YYDKDF (reference sequence). The CDR3 coding sequence is TGTGCCACCAGCAGAGATCTGTACGGGGAAAGCTACGAGCAGTACTTC. The encoded protein is CATSRDLYGESYEQYF.